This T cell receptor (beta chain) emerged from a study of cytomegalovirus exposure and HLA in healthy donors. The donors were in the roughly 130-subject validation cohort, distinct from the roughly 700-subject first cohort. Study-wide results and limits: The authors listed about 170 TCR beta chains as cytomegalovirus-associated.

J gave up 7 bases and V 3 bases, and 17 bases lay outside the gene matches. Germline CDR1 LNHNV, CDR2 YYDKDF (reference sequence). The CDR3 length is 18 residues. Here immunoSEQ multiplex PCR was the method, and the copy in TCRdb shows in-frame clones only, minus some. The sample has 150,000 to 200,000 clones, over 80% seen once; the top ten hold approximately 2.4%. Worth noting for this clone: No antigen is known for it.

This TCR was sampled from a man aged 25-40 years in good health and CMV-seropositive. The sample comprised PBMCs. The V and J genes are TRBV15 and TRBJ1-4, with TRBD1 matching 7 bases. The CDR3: CATSSHADRLRGGEKLFF. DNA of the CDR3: TGTGCCACCAGCAGCCACGCGGACAGGTTAAGGGGAGGTGAAAAACTGTTTTTT.